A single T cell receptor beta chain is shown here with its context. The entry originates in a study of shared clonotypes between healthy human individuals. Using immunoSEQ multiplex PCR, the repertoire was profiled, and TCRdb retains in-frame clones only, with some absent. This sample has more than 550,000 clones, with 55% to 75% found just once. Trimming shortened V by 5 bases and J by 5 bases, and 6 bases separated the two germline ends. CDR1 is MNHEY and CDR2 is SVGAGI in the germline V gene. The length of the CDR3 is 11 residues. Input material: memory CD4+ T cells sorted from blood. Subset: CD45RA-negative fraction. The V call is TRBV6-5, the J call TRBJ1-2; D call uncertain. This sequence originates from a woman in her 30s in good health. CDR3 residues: CASSPTYGYTF. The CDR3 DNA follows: TGTGCCAGCAGTCCGACTTATGGCTACACCTTC.